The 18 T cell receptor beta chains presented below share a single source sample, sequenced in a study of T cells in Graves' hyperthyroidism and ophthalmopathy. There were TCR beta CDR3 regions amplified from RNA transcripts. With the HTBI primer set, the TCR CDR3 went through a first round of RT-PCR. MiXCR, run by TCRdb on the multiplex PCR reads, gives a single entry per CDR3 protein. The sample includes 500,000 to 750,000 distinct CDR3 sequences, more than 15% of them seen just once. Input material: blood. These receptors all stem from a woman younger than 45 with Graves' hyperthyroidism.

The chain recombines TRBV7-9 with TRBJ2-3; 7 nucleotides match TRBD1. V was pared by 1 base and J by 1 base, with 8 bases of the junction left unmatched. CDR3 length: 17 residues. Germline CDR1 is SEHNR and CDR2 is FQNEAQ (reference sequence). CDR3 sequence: CASSLVVTGSGTDTQYF. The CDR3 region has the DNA TGTGCCAGCAGCTTAGTTGTGACAGGGAGTGGCACAGATACGCAGTATTTT.

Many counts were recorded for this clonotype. CDR3 bases: TGTGCCAGCAGTTTATATAAGGGACAGGGCTACGAGCAGTACTTC. It translates to CASSLYKGQGYEQYF. The chain has TRBV27 and TRBJ2-7; TRBD1 matches at 9 bases. Germline CDR1 and CDR2: MNHEY and SMNVEV (reference sequence). This CDR3 has 15 residues. The trim removed 1 base at V and 3 bases at J, leaving 4 bases unmatched.

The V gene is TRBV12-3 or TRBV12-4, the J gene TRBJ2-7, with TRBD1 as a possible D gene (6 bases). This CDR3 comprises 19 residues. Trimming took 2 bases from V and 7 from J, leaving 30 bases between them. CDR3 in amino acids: CASSLLSPPPQGNSDEQYF. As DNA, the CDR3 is TGTGCCAGCAGTTTATTATCCCCTCCCCCACAGGGAAACTCTGATGAGCAGTACTTC.

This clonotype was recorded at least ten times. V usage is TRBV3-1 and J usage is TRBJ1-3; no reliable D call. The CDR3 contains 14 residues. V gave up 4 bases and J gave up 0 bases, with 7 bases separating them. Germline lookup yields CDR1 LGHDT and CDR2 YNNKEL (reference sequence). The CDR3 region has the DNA TGTGCCAGCAGCCCGAGGGACTCTGGAAACACCATATATTTT. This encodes CASSPRDSGNTIYF.

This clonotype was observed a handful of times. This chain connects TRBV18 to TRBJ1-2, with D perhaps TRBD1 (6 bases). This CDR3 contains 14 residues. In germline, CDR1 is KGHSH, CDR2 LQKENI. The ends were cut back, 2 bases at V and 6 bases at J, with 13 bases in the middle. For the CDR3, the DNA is TGTGCCAGCTCACCAGGGCAGGGGCTGGATGGCTACACCTTC. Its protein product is CASSPGQGLDGYTF.

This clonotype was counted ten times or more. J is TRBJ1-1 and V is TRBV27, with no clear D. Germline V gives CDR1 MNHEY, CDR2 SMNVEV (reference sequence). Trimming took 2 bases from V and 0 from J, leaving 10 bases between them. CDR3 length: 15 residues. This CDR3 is CASSLSFDMNTEAFF. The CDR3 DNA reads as TGTGCCAGCAGTTTAAGCTTCGACATGAACACTGAAGCTTTCTTT.

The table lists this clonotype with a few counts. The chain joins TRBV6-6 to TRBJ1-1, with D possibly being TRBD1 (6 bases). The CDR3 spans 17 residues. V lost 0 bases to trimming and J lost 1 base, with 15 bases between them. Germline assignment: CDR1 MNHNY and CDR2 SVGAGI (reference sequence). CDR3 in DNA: TGTGCCAGCAGTTACTCCAGGGGTCGGACACAGAACACTGAAGCTTTCTTT. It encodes CASSYSRGRTQNTEAFF.

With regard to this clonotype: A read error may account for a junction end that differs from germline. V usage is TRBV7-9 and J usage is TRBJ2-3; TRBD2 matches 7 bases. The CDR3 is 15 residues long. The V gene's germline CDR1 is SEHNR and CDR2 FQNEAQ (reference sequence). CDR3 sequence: CASRLAGPSTDTQYF. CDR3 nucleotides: TGTGCCAGCAGATTAGCGGGCCCTAGCACAGATACGCAGTATTTT.

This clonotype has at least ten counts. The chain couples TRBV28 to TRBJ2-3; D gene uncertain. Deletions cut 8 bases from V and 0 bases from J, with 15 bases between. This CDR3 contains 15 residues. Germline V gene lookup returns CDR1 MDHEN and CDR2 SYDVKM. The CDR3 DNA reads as TGTGCCAGCTCACCTCCCCAAGGAAGCACAGATACGCAGTATTTT. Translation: CASSPPQGSTDTQYF.

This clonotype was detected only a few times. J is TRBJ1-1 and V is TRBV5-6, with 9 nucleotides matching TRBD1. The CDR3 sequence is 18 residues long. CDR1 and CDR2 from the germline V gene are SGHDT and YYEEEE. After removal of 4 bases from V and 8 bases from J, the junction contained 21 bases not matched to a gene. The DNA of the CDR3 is TGTGCCAGCAGCATGGTTTTTATCGGGACAGGGACTTTGCGGGAAGCTTTCTTT. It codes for CASSMVFIGTGTLREAFF.

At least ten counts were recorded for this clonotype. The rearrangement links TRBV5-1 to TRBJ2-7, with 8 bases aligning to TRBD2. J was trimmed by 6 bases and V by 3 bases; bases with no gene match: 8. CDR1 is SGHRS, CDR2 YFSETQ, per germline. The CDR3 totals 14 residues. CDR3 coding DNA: TGCGCCAGCAGCTCAGCGGGGGCTCAACGCGAGCAGTACTTC. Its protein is CASSSAGAQREQYF.

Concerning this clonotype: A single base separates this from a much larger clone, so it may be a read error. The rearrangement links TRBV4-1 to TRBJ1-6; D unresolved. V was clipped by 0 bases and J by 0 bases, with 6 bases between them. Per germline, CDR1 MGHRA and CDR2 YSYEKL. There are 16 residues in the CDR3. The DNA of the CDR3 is TGCGCCAGCAGCCAAGAACAGAGCTCCTATAATTCACCCCTCCACTTT. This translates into CASSQEQSSYNSPLHF.

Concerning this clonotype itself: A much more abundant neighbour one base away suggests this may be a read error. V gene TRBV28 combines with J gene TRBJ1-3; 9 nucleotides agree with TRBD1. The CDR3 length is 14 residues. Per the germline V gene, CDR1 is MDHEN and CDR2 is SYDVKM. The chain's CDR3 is CASSGQGRGNTIHF. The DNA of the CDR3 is TGTGCCAGCAGTGGACAGGGGCGGGGAAACACCATACATTTT.

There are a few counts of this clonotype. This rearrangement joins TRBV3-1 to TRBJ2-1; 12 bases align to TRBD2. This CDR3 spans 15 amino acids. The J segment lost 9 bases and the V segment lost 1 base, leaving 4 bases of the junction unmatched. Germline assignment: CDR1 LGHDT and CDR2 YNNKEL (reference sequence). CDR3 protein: CASSQVSSGRGEQFF. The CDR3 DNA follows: TGTGCCAGCAGCCAAGTGTCTAGCGGGAGGGGTGAGCAGTTCTTC.

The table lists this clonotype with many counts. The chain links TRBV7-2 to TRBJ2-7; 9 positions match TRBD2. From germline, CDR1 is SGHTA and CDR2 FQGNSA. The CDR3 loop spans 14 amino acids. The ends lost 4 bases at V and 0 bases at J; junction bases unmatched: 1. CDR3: CASSSSGDSYEQYF. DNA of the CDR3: TGTGCCAGCAGCTCTAGCGGGGACTCCTACGAGCAGTACTTC.

CDR3 nucleotide sequence: TGCAGTGCTCTCCTTGTAGACTCTTACGAGCAGTACTTC. Protein product: CSALLVDSYEQYF. The rearrangement links TRBV20-1 to TRBJ2-7, with no clear D. Trimming removed 5 bases at V and 4 bases at J, with 15 bases between. Germline V gene data show CDR1 as DFQATT and CDR2 as SNEGSKA (reference sequence). The CDR3 consists of 13 residues.

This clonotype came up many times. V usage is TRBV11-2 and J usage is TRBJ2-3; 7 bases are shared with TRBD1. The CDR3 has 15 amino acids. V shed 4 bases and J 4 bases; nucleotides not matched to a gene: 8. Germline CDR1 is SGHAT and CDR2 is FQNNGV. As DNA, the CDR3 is TGTGCCAGCAGCTCTATTAGAGACAGGGCAGATACGCAGTATTTT. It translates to CASSSIRDRADTQYF.

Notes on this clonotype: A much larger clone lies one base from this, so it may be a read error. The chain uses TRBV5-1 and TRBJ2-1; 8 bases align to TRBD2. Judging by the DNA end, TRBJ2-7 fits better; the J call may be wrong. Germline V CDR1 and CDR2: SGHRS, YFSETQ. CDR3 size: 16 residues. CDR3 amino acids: CASSLGLAGPYNEQYF. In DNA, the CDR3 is TGCGCCAGCAGCTTGGGGCTAGCGGGCCCCTACAATGAGCAGTACTTC.